The 26 T cell receptor beta chains below all came from one sample that was sequenced in a study of CD8 T cells in ankylosing spondylitis (dated by TCRdb to about 2017). Preparation of the library involved 5' RACE. Sequenced using an Illumina HiSeq 2500. TCRdb took the public reads, trimmed them with fastp at Q25, ran MiXCR for clone calling and kept in-frame beta chains. One record per CDR3 amino acid sequence lists the most common genes and DNA. Here the sample has about 330,000 distinct CDR3 sequences; 6.5% to 10% occur a single time. 14% to 15% of the sample is taken by the ten largest. On the study overall, not on this receptor specifically: Blood from ankylosing spondylitis patients appeared to be characterized by a TCR beta motif made up of several highly homologous amino acid variants.

Antigens of these TCRs are unknown. Sequenced sample: blood, either unsorted or a sorted T cell fraction (not recorded which). These receptors came from a male donor with ankylosing spondylitis.

The gene calls are TRBV25-1 and TRBJ2-3, with D perhaps assigned TRBD1 or TRBD2 (5 bases each). CDR1 is MGHDK, CDR2 SYGVNS, per germline. V was cut by 6 bases and J by 3 bases, with 7 bases left in between. CDR3 length equals 12 residues. Here the CDR3 reads CASSEGTDTQYF. The CDR3, as DNA: TGTGCCAGCAGCGAGGGGACAGATACGCAGTATTTT.

With respect to this clonotype: A much more abundant neighbour one base away suggests this may be a read error. Since the CDR3 does not end with the conserved phenylalanine or tryptophan, this likely comes from a read error. The V call is TRBV9, the J call TRBJ2-4; TRBD1 agrees at 8 bases. V gave up 2 bases and J gave up 9 bases; unmatched junction bases: 10. Germline V lookup: CDR1 SGDLS, CDR2 YYNGEE. The CDR3 runs 15 residues. The CDR3 DNA is TGTGCCAGCAGCGTCGGACAGGGCAGTTTCGGCATTCAGTACCTC. Protein: CASSVGQGSFGIQYL.

The table lists this clonotype with a few counts. The rearrangement joins TRBV29-1 to TRBJ2-4; maybe TRBD1 (6 bases). Germline V lookup: CDR1 SQVTM, CDR2 ANQGSEA. CDR3 length equals 15 residues. The V gene lost 6 bases and the J gene lost 2 bases, with 17 bases spanning the gap. The CDR3 DNA reads TGCAGCGTCGCGACAGGCCCGGTTCCCAAAAACATTCAGTACTTC. Translation gives CSVATGPVPKNIQYF.

The chain employs TRBV25-1 and TRBJ2-1, with D unresolved. The CDR3 has 12 residues. The germline V and J ends were trimmed by 10 bases and 4 bases, with 11 bases remaining between them. Germline lookup yields CDR1 MGHDK and CDR2 SYGVNS. CDR3 sequence reads: CATRLGYNEQFF. The CDR3 DNA follows: TGTGCCACCCGGTTAGGGTACAATGAGCAGTTCTTC.

The chain links TRBV5-4 to TRBJ2-3; 7 bases align to TRBD2. V was pared by 1 base and J by 5 bases, with 1 base of the junction left unmatched. Germline CDR1 SGHNT, CDR2 YYREEE (reference sequence). The CDR3 sequence is 13 residues long. In DNA, the CDR3 is TGTGCCAGCAGCTTGCCGGGAGGAGATACGCAGTATTTT. It is translated as CASSLPGGDTQYF. Complete variable domain (other parts from reference TRBV5-4 and TRBJ2-3): ETGVTQSPTHLIKTRGQQVTLRCSSQSGHNTVSWYQQALGQGPQFIFQYYREEENGRGNFPPRFSGLQFPNYSSELNVNALELDDSALYLCASSLPGGDTQYFGPGTRLTVL.

This clonotype has ten or more counts. The gene calls are TRBV5-1 and TRBJ1-5, with 9 bases matching TRBD1. CDR1 and CDR2 (germline): SGHRS, YFSETQ. The junction had 11 bases not matched to a gene; V was cut back by 5 bases and J by 5 bases. The CDR3 runs to 16 residues. For the CDR3, the DNA is TGCGCCAGCAGACGCGAACCGGGACAGGGAGATCAGCCCCAGCATTTT. It is translated as CASRREPGQGDQPQHF.

This clonotype was observed a few times. V and J are TRBV6-2 or TRBV6-3 and TRBJ1-3; tentatively, D is TRBD1 (5 bases). V lost 6 bases to trimming and J lost 0 bases, with 27 bases between them. The CDR3 extends over 20 amino acids. Germline assignment: CDR1 MNHEY and CDR2 SVGEGT. The CDR3 loop reads CASSPWGAGFIHRSGNTIYF. Written as DNA, the CDR3 is TGTGCCAGCAGCCCTTGGGGCGCAGGGTTCATCCACCGCTCTGGAAACACCATATATTTT.

CDR3 sequence (DNA): TGTGCCATCAGGGGGACAGGGGGCACAGATACGCAGTATTTT. Translation gives CAIRGTGGTDTQYF. This chain links TRBV10-3 with TRBJ2-3, with TRBD1 matching over 10 bases. The junction had 1 base not matched to a gene; V was cut back by 6 bases and J by 1 base. The CDR3 extends over 14 amino acids. The germline V gene has CDR1 ENHRY and CDR2 SYGVKD.

The sample holds many counts of this clonotype. The genes are TRBV5-1 and TRBJ2-7, with D perhaps TRBD1 (6 bases). The germline gives CDR1 SGHRS, CDR2 YFSETQ. The CDR3 has 13 residues. V lost 4 bases to trimming and J lost 9 bases, with 17 bases between them. For the CDR3, the DNA is TGCGCCAGCAGCCCCCTGACAGGCGAGCGGCAGTACTTC. Protein sequence: CASSPLTGERQYF.

This chain connects TRBV24-1 to TRBJ2-1; TRBD1 is a possible D gene (5 bases). Trimming shortened V by 5 bases and J by 6 bases, and 10 bases separated the two germline ends. CDR1 is KGHDR and CDR2 is SFDVKD in the germline V gene. CDR3 size: 13 residues. The CDR3 loop is CATSVTTVNEQFF. In DNA form, the CDR3 reads TGTGCCACCAGTGTTACGACAGTCAATGAGCAGTTCTTC.

This chain uses TRBV14 with TRBJ2-3, with no clear D. The germline V gene encodes CDR1 SGHDN and CDR2 FVKESK. The CDR3 totals 14 residues. The V end was cut by 4 bases, the J end by 6 bases, with 14 bases between. As DNA, the CDR3 is TGTGCCAGCAGCCGAAACCAAATGTTGGATACGCAGTATTTT. This encodes CASSRNQMLDTQYF.

Only a few counts were recorded for this clonotype. The J gene is TRBJ1-2, the V gene TRBV3-1, with D unresolved. The CDR3 spans 12 residues. The V and J ends lost 1 base and 7 bases respectively, with 7 bases between them. Germline lookup yields CDR1 LGHDT and CDR2 YNNKEL (reference sequence). The CDR3 DNA follows: TGTGCCAGCAGCCAAGGTTACGGTGGCTACACCTTC. It yields the protein CASSQGYGGYTF.

The gene calls are TRBV5-1 and TRBJ2-7; a weak D match, TRBD1 (6 bases). Trimming removed 4 bases at V and 0 bases at J, with 17 bases between. The CDR3 is 16 residues long. Germline V gene lookup returns CDR1 SGHRS and CDR2 YFSETQ. In DNA, the CDR3 is TGCGCCAGCAGCGTCTCGACAGGTTTCAGCTCCTACGAGCAGTACTTC. As protein: CASSVSTGFSSYEQYF. The full variable domain, its missing parts supplied by reference TRBV5-1 and TRBJ2-7, is KAGVTQTPRYLIKTRGQQVTLSCSPISGHRSVSWYQQTPGQGLQFLFEYFSETQRNKGNFPGRFSGRQFSNSRSEMNVSTLELGDSALYLCASSVSTGFSSYEQYFGPGTRLTVT.

The chain carries TRBV6-4 and TRBJ2-7, with D maybe TRBD2 (6 bases). Trimming took 6 bases from V and 6 from J, leaving 24 bases between them. Germline values: CDR1 MRHNA, CDR2 SNTAGT. The CDR3 has 16 amino acids. DNA of the CDR3: TGTGCCAGCAGCGAGGGGACTGGAGCTCGTTGGGGCGAGCAGTACTTC. Protein sequence: CASSEGTGARWGEQYF.

The chain is built from TRBV27 and TRBJ2-7; a weak D match, TRBD1 (5 bases). This CDR3 has 14 amino acids. The V gene lost 4 bases and the J gene lost 2 bases, with 12 bases spanning the gap. Per the germline V gene, CDR1 is MNHEY and CDR2 is SMNVEV (reference sequence). The CDR3 is CASSSTQETYEQYF. CDR3 coding DNA: TGTGCCAGCAGTTCGACACAGGAAACCTACGAGCAGTACTTC.

The CDR3, as DNA: TGTGCCAGCAGCCCGCCCTTCGACAGGGGAACGCAGTATTTT. It translates to CASSPPFDRGTQYF. The chain carries TRBV7-9 and TRBJ2-3; TRBD1 agrees at 8 bases. V shed 5 bases and J 9 bases; nucleotides not matched to a gene: 10. This CDR3 contains 14 residues. Germline assignment: CDR1 SEHNR and CDR2 FQNEAQ (reference sequence).

The V call is TRBV18, the J call TRBJ1-5; weak D call: TRBD1 (5 bases). V lost 2 bases and J 3 bases, leaving 20 bases between the germline ends. Germline V gives CDR1 KGHSH, CDR2 LQKENI. This CDR3 has 18 amino acids. CDR3 sequence (DNA): TGTGCCAGCTCACCAAAGGAGGTGGGTGGGGACGTCAATCAGCCCCAGCATTTT. It translates to CASSPKEVGGDVNQPQHF.

The table lists this clonotype with a few counts. The chain has TRBV7-9 and TRBJ1-1, with 7 bases identical to TRBD1. Trimming at V came to 5 bases and at J to 2 bases, leaving 2 bases not matched to a gene. The CDR3 loop spans 13 amino acids. The germline CDR1 and CDR2 sequences are SEHNR and FQNEAQ (reference sequence). The CDR3 DNA reads as TGTGCCAGCAGCGGACAGGCTAACACTGAAGCTTTCTTT. It specifies CASSGQANTEAFF. Combining the CDR3 with reference TRBV7-9 and TRBJ1-1 gives the whole variable domain DTGVSQNPRHKITKRGQNVTFRCDPISEHNRLYWYRQTLGQGPEFLTYFQNEAQLEKSRLLSDRFSAERPKGSFSTLEIQRTEQGDSAMYLCASSGQANTEAFFGQGTRLTVV.

Ten or more counts support this clonotype. The chain employs TRBV29-1 and TRBJ2-1, with TRBD2 matching over 9 bases. This CDR3 spans 15 amino acids. Germline CDR1 reads SQVTM; CDR2 reads ANQGSEA. J gave up 7 bases and V 5 bases, and 12 bases lay outside the gene matches. CDR3 region: CSVLLASGDTNEQFF. CDR3 in DNA: TGCAGCGTTCTGTTGGCTAGCGGGGACACAAATGAGCAGTTCTTC.

V and J are TRBV5-1 and TRBJ2-1; TRBD2 matches 11 bases. V dropped 3 bases and J dropped 6; count of bases not matched to a gene: 8. Germline V gene lookup returns CDR1 SGHRS and CDR2 YFSETQ. The CDR3 has 16 amino acids. This CDR3 is CASSSPQGLAVNEQFF. CDR3 nucleotide sequence: TGCGCCAGCAGCTCTCCCCAGGGACTAGCGGTCAATGAGCAGTTCTTC.

V usage is TRBV18 and J usage is TRBJ2-5; D is perhaps TRBD1 or TRBD2 (5 bases each). The V gene lost 5 bases and the J gene lost 3 bases, with 10 bases spanning the gap. The CDR3 spans 13 residues. Per germline, CDR1 KGHSH and CDR2 LQKENI. CDR3 sequence (DNA): TGTGCCAGCTCAGGGACGGTAGAAGAGACCCAGTACTTC. Translated: CASSGTVEETQYF.

This clonotype was observed a few times. The rearrangement joins TRBV5-6 to TRBJ2-7; 9 bases are shared with TRBD2. This CDR3 has 15 residues. V trimming: 1 base; J trimming: 2 bases; junction bases outside the gene matches: 4. CDR1 and CDR2 from the germline V gene are SGHDT and YYEEEE. CDR3 DNA: TGTGCCAGCAGCTTGTTGACTAGCGGAGCCTACGAGCAGTACTTC. This sequence encodes CASSLLTSGAYEQYF.

This clonotype showed up just a few times. Relative to the germline gene, one junction end is altered; a read error may explain this. The V call is TRBV15, the J call TRBJ2-1; 7 bases agree with TRBD2. CDR3 length: 16 residues. Germline V gene sequence: CDR1 LNHNV, CDR2 YYDKDF (reference sequence). The CDR3 DNA sequence: TGTGCCACCAGCACTCTATCCAGCGGGACTTACAAGGAGCAGTTCTTC. This translates into CATSTLSSGTYKEQFF.

The chain couples TRBV2 to TRBJ1-1, with TRBD1 identical over 7 bases. The CDR3 contains 17 residues. Germline assignment: CDR1 SNHLY and CDR2 FYNNEI. V was pared by 2 bases and J by 7 bases, with 16 bases of the junction left unmatched. The chain's CDR3 is CASSEPNQGGTDLEAFF. For the CDR3, the DNA is TGTGCCAGCAGTGAACCCAATCAGGGCGGGACAGACCTTGAAGCTTTCTTT.

This clonotype was seen a handful of times. The chain recombines TRBV12-5 with TRBJ2-6; unclear D gene. Germline V gene lookup returns CDR1 LGHNT and CDR2 FRNRAP. CDR3 length: 14 residues. V was clipped by 6 bases and J by 1 base, with 7 bases between them. The CDR3 bases are TGTGCTAGTGGCCGAGAATCTGGGGCCAACGTCCTGACTTTC. Translated: CASGRESGANVLTF.

This clonotype occurred a few times. The junction departs from the called germline gene at one end, perhaps through a read error. The rearrangement uses TRBV6-1 and TRBJ2-7; 7 nucleotides match TRBD2. The CDR3 is 13 amino acids. Looked up from germline, CDR1 is MNHNS and CDR2 is SASEGT. CDR3 bases: TGTGCCAGCAGCCCCTCAGATGGGACTAAATTGTGCTTC. The encoded protein is CASSPSDGTKLCF.